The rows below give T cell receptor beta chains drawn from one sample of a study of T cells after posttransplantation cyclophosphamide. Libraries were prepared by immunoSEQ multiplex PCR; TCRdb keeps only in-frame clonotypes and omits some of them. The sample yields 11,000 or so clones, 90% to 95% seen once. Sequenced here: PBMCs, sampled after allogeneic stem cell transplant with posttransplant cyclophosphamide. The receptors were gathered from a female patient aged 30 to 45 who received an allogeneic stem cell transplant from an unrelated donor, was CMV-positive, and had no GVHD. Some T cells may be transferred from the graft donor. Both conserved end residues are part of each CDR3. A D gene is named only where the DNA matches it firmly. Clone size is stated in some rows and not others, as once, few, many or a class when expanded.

DNA: TGTGCCAGCGGATTACAGGCCCTAAGGTCTGAAGCTTTCTTT
CDR3: CASGLQALRSEAFF
V: TRBV27
size: NA
D: NA
J: TRBJ1-1

DNA: TGCAGCGTCGTAACAGGGACAACTGGGGCCAACGTCCTGACTTTC
CDR3: CSVVTGTTGANVLTF
V: TRBV29-1
size: NA
D: NA
J: TRBJ2-6

DNA: TGCGCCAGCAGCCTGCGGACAGGGTGGTACGAGCAGTACTTC
CDR3: CASSLRTGWYEQYF
V: TRBV5-1
size: NA
D: TRBD1
J: TRBJ2-7

DNA: TGCGCCAGCAGCTTAGACACCCGGAACACCGGGGAGCTGTTTTTT
CDR3: CASSLDTRNTGELFF
V: TRBV5-1
size: NA
D: NA
J: TRBJ2-2

DNA: TGTGCCAGCAGGCCTCCCGGGACTAGTGCTTCCGAGCAGTACTTC
CDR3: CASRPPGTSASEQYF
V: TRBV28
size: NA
D: TRBD2
J: TRBJ2-7

DNA: TGTGCCGGATGGACTAGCGGGGGCCCAATTAGCTCCTACAATGAGCAGTTCTTC
CDR3: CAGWTSGGPISSYNEQFF
V: TRBV2
size: NA
D: TRBD2
J: TRBJ2-1

DNA: TGTGCCAGCAGCGGGTCGCCGACAGGGGGCGGCTATGGCTACACCTTC
CDR3: CASSGSPTGGGYGYTF
V: TRBV9
size: NA
D: TRBD1
J: TRBJ1-2

DNA: TGCGCCAGCAGCTTGGTGGGGGGTGTCGGCTACACCTTC
CDR3: CASSLVGGVGYTF
V: TRBV5-1
size: NA
D: NA
J: TRBJ1-2

DNA: TGTGCCAGCACGGCCGGGGTTAGCAATCAGCCCCAGCATTTT
CDR3: CASTAGVSNQPQHF
V: TRBV6-1
size: NA
D: NA
J: TRBJ1-5

DNA: TGTGCCACCAGCAGGTTGGGAGTTGGGTACGAGCAGTACTTC
CDR3: CATSRLGVGYEQYF
V: TRBV15
size: NA
D: NA
J: TRBJ2-7

DNA: TGTGCCAGCGGGACTAGCGGGAGGTCGGGGGAGCAGTACTTC
CDR3: CASGTSGRSGEQYF
V: TRBV6-1
size: NA
D: TRBD2
J: TRBJ2-7

DNA: TGTGCCAGCAGTTTAAGGAGGGTTGGTCAGCCCCAGCATTTT
CDR3: CASSLRRVGQPQHF
V: TRBV28
size: NA
D: NA
J: TRBJ1-5

DNA: TGTGCCAGCAGCCACCCGCGGGGGCAAGAGACCCAGTACTTC
CDR3: CASSHPRGQETQYF
V: TRBV6-6
size: NA
D: TRBD2
J: TRBJ2-5

DNA: TGTGCCATCAGTGAGATCCACGGACAGGGGAGAGTATCCTACGAGCAGTACTTC
CDR3: CAISEIHGQGRVSYEQYF
V: TRBV10-3
size: NA
D: TRBD1
J: TRBJ2-7

DNA: TGTGCCAGCAGCTTAACCGGGGGATGGAGCTACACCTTC
CDR3: CASSLTGGWSYTF
V: TRBV7-3
size: NA
D: NA
J: TRBJ1-2

DNA: TGTGCCAGCAGCTCAACCCAGGGGTCAGAGACCCAGTACTTC
CDR3: CASSSTQGSETQYF
V: TRBV5-4
size: NA
D: NA
J: TRBJ2-5

DNA: TGTGCCAGCAGTCTCCGGGACACTCTCTACGAGCAGTACTTC
CDR3: CASSLRDTLYEQYF
V: TRBV27
size: NA
D: NA
J: TRBJ2-7

DNA: TGTGCCACCACACAAGAGGCCCCGGCCTGGCGGACAGATACGCAGTATTTT
CDR3: CATTQEAPAWRTDTQYF
V: TRBV15
size: NA
D: NA
J: TRBJ2-3

DNA: TGCGCCAGCAGCTTGGATGGAGAGACTGAAGCTTTCTTT
CDR3: CASSLDGETEAFF
V: TRBV5-1
size: NA
D: NA
J: TRBJ1-1

DNA: TGTGCCAGCAGCTTAGGTGCTTCGGGACAGGGCTTCTACGAGCAGTACTTC
CDR3: CASSLGASGQGFYEQYF
V: TRBV7-9
size: once
D: TRBD1
J: TRBJ2-7

DNA: TGTGCCAGCAGCCAAGGGGTCCAGGGCAATCAGCCCCAGCATTTT
CDR3: CASSQGVQGNQPQHF
V: TRBV4-2
size: NA
D: NA
J: TRBJ1-5

DNA: TGTGCCAGCAGTTTTGGGCCAGAGAACACTGAAGCTTTCTTT
CDR3: CASSFGPENTEAFF
V: TRBV27
size: NA
D: NA
J: TRBJ1-1

DNA: TGTGCCAGCAGCTTTAGCGGGAAGGGGTCTTATGAGCAGTTCTTC
CDR3: CASSFSGKGSYEQFF
V: TRBV7-9
size: NA
D: TRBD2
J: TRBJ2-1

DNA: TGTGCCAGTAGGCGGACAGAGAACACTGAAGCTTTCTTT
CDR3: CASRRTENTEAFF
V: TRBV19
size: NA
D: NA
J: TRBJ1-1

DNA: TGTGCCAGCGGGCGACAGGGTTTTTACGAGCAGTACTTC
CDR3: CASGRQGFYEQYF
V: TRBV6-5
size: NA
D: TRBD1
J: TRBJ2-7

DNA: TGTGCCAGCAGTTTACAGGGGTACTCCTACGAGCAGTACTTC
CDR3: CASSLQGYSYEQYF
V: TRBV6-5
size: NA
D: TRBD1
J: TRBJ2-7

DNA: TGTGCCAGCAGCCCCCAAAGCGGACGGGCGTTCAATGAGCAGTTCTTC
CDR3: CASSPQSGRAFNEQFF
V: TRBV14
size: NA
D: NA
J: TRBJ2-1

DNA: TGCGCCAGCAGCCACCCCGGGGGGGGGCTCGGCACCGGGGAGCTGTTTTTT
CDR3: CASSHPGGGLGTGELFF
V: TRBV4-1
size: once
D: TRBD2
J: TRBJ2-2

DNA: TGTGCCAGCTCACCACTCAGGGCCTCCTACGAGCAGTACTTC
CDR3: CASSPLRASYEQYF
V: TRBV18
size: NA
D: NA
J: TRBJ2-7

DNA: TGTGCCAGCAGAAGGCGACAGGCGTTCGAAGCTTTCTTT
CDR3: CASRRRQAFEAFF
V: TRBV28
size: once
D: NA
J: TRBJ1-1